This TCR beta chain was profiled in a study of shared clonotypes between healthy human individuals. Study-wide results and caveats: Generally, estimated richness proved larger in naive subsets than it did in memory subsets. Generation of non-shared clonotypes was less probable than generation of clonotypes shared by all four donors.

Per the original methods: For the immunoSEQ data, sequences were junction-only without quality scores, so filtering differed. Some clones are missing from TCRdb's copy, which holds only in-frame ones; the method was immunoSEQ multiplex PCR. V and J calls and clone size are as listed in that table; D and trimming were resolved from the DNA. Among approximately 2,000,000 clones listed, about nine tenths were seen once. Points on this clone: Its target is unknown.

Researchers partitioned CD4+ cells into CD45RA+ naive and CD45RA-negative memory subsets. The sample was naive CD4+ T cells from PBMCs. Noted subset: CD45RA+ positively selected. This clonotype was obtained from a man younger than 35 in good health. Some clones in this sample may be carry-over from other donors' samples.

The CDR3 region has the DNA TGTGCCACCAGCAGAGTTGGGACAGGGCTTACTTCTAACTATGGCTACACCTTC. It is translated as CATSRVGTGLTSNYGYTF. V gene TRBV15 combines with J gene TRBJ1-2; 9 bases align to TRBD1. Trimming removed 1 base from V and 0 bases from J; junction bases left unmatched: 9. The CDR3 runs 18 residues. Germline V gene sequence: CDR1 LNHNV, CDR2 YYDKDF (reference sequence).